The 18 T cell receptor beta chains given below trace back to one sample, sequenced in a study of cytomegalovirus exposure and HLA in healthy donors. Researchers ran the PCR with 60 Vbeta and 13 Jbeta primers. Produced via immunoSEQ multiplex PCR; TCRdb's table is partial and in-frame only. The data show some 80,000 clones, roughly 80% seen once. Sequences were obtained from PBMCs. These receptors were obtained from a man aged 45-65 years in good health and CMV-seronegative.

The chain recombines TRBV11-2 with TRBJ2-6; the D gene is possibly TRBD1 (6 bases). CDR1 and CDR2 from the germline V gene are SGHAT and FQNNGV. The CDR3 totals 14 residues. Trimming took 5 bases from V and 13 from J, leaving 18 bases between them. The CDR3 region has the DNA TGTGCCAGCAGCCCGTCCGGACAGCGAAAGGTCCTGACTTTC. Its protein is CASSPSGQRKVLTF.

The chain joins TRBV15 to TRBJ2-2; TRBD2 is a possible D gene (5 bases). Germline CDR1 reads LNHNV; CDR2 reads YYDKDF (reference sequence). V lost 6 bases and J lost 3, with 11 bases in between. The CDR3 extends over 14 amino acids. The CDR3: CATRGQRDTGELFF. The CDR3 DNA reads TGTGCCACCAGGGGCCAGAGGGACACCGGGGAGCTGTTTTTT.

The V and J genes are TRBV14 and TRBJ2-3; tentatively, D is TRBD1 (5 bases). Trimming shortened V by 5 bases and J by 5 bases, and 8 bases separated the two germline ends. Germline CDR1 reads SGHDN; CDR2 reads FVKESK. This CDR3 comprises 12 residues. CDR3 residues: CASSAGLDTQYF. The CDR3 bases are TGTGCCAGCAGCGCAGGGTTAGATACGCAGTATTTT.

The V and J genes are TRBV19 and TRBJ1-6, with D hard to call. CDR3 length: 14 residues. Germline values: CDR1 LNHDA, CDR2 SQIVND (reference sequence). V was trimmed by 7 bases and J by 6 bases, leaving 13 bases between them. The DNA for the CDR3 is TGTGCCAGTACCACCGGGGAGGGTAATTCACCCCTCCACTTT. Protein sequence: CASTTGEGNSPLHF.

Only a few counts were recorded for this clone. The chain joins TRBV7-2 to TRBJ1-4; weak D call: TRBD1 (5 bases). The germline V gene encodes CDR1 SGHTA and CDR2 FQGNSA. There are 13 residues in the CDR3. Trimming took off 1 base at V and 14 bases at J, with 14 bases between the two ends. The DNA for the CDR3 is TGTGCCAGCAGCTTAGTCCGCAGGGCCGATCTGTTTTTT. It yields the protein CASSLVRRADLFF.

The rearrangement links TRBV5-4 to TRBJ2-2, with 12 bases that match TRBD2. In germline, CDR1 is SGHNT, CDR2 YYREEE (reference sequence). Losses at the gene ends were 0 bases for V and 6 bases for J; bases not matched to a gene: 0. This CDR3 has 15 amino acids. The DNA of the CDR3 is TGTGCCAGCAGCTTGGGACTAGCGGGGGCCGGGGAGCTGTTTTTT. Amino acid sequence: CASSLGLAGAGELFF.

The J gene is TRBJ1-3, the V gene TRBV25-1; the D gene is possibly TRBD1 (5 bases). The CDR3 loop spans 15 amino acids. V shed 6 bases and J shed 0 bases, with 12 bases lying between them. The germline CDR1 and CDR2 sequences are MGHDK and SYGVNS. The CDR3 region is CASSGRATSGNTIYF. CDR3 DNA sequence: TGTGCCAGCAGCGGCAGGGCTACCTCTGGAAACACCATATATTTT.

This chain connects TRBV19 to TRBJ1-5, with 12 bases aligning to TRBD1. The CDR3 spans 17 residues. Germline V lookup: CDR1 LNHDA, CDR2 SQIVND (reference sequence). V lost 6 bases and J lost 1; bases outside the gene matches: 7. The CDR3 reads CASRAGQGAWSNQPQHF. The CDR3, as DNA: TGTGCCAGTAGAGCGGGACAGGGGGCTTGGAGCAATCAGCCCCAGCATTTT.

The genes are TRBV13 and TRBJ1-5; TRBD1 matches 8 bases. The CDR3 covers 13 residues. Germline CDR1 PRHDT, CDR2 FYEKMQ (reference sequence). The V segment lost 7 bases and the J segment 4 bases; nucleotides outside the gene matches: 3. In DNA, the CDR3 is TGTGCCAGCACCAGGGGGCGGAATCAGCCCCAGCATTTT. This codes for CASTRGRNQPQHF.

This chain connects TRBV23-1 to TRBJ1-5; the D is unclear. TRBV23-1 has ORF status, its function being uncertain. This CDR3 spans 15 amino acids. Trimming pared 4 bases from V and 7 bases from J, leaving 17 bases between. CDR3 nucleotides: TGCGCCAGCAGTCGAGTAACGGGGTCTTGCCAGCCCCAGCATTTT. It yields the protein CASSRVTGSCQPQHF.

In this sample, this clone turned up a few times. V is TRBV5-1 and J is TRBJ2-1; 8 bases are shared with TRBD1. In germline, CDR1 is SGHRS, CDR2 YFSETQ. This CDR3 spans 15 amino acids. The ends lost 4 bases at V and 0 bases at J; junction bases unmatched: 3. This CDR3 is CASSLGQGSYNEQFF. CDR3 nucleotide sequence: TGCGCCAGCAGCCTCGGACAGGGCTCCTACAATGAGCAGTTCTTC. Looking up the rest from reference TRBV5-1 and TRBJ2-1 gives the full variable domain: KAGVTQTPRYLIKTRGQQVTLSCSPISGHRSVSWYQQTPGQGLQFLFEYFSETQRNKGNFPGRFSGRQFSNSRSEMNVSTLELGDSALYLCASSLGQGSYNEQFFGPGTRLTVL.

This chain uses TRBV7-9 with TRBJ1-4, with 7 bases aligning to TRBD1. CDR1 SEHNR and CDR2 FQNEAQ come from the germline V gene (reference sequence). The CDR3 is 17 amino acids. The J segment lost 8 bases and the V segment lost 4 bases, leaving 16 bases of the junction unmatched. The CDR3 DNA reads as TGTGCCAGCAGCTCCCGAACAACCGGGACAGCTCAGGAAAAACTGTTTTTT. Translating it yields CASSSRTTGTAQEKLFF.

The chain has TRBV2 and TRBJ1-1; 8 positions agree with TRBD1. The CDR3 sequence is 14 residues long. Germline CDR1 SNHLY, CDR2 FYNNEI. The ends lost 8 bases at V and 7 bases at J; junction bases unmatched: 12. CDR3 nucleotide sequence: TGTGCCAGCCTTGAATTGACAGGGGAGGATGAAGCTTTCTTT. Translation: CASLELTGEDEAFF.

This chain connects TRBV5-1 to TRBJ2-5; the D is unclear. The last part of the DNA fits TRBJ2-7 better; the J call may be wrong. CDR3 length: 14 amino acids. Germline values: CDR1 SGHRS, CDR2 YFSETQ. The CDR3 is CASSPLPGGYEQYF. The CDR3 DNA reads TGCGCCAGCAGCCCCCTGCCGGGTGGATACGAGCAGTACTTC.

The rearrangement links TRBV7-9 to TRBJ1-5; 11 bases agree with TRBD1. CDR1 SEHNR and CDR2 FQNEAQ come from the germline V gene (reference sequence). V trimming: 4 bases; J trimming: 1 base; junction bases outside the gene matches: 3. CDR3 size: 16 residues. CDR3 sequence reads: CASSSDRGRSNQPQHF. As DNA, the CDR3 is TGTGCCAGCAGCTCGGACAGGGGGCGAAGCAATCAGCCCCAGCATTTT.

The gene calls are TRBV4-2 and TRBJ1-6; 8 bases line up with TRBD1. Germline CDR1 is LGHNA and CDR2 is YNFKEQ. With V trimmed by 0 bases and J by 12 bases, 7 bases remained unmatched. The CDR3 is made up of 15 amino acids. CDR3 loop: CASSQDGTGKGPLHF. The CDR3 DNA reads as TGTGCCAGCAGCCAAGACGGGACAGGAAAAGGACCCCTCCACTTT.

The chain carries TRBV19 and TRBJ2-5, with D hard to call. Germline V gives CDR1 LNHDA, CDR2 SQIVND (reference sequence). There are 14 residues in the CDR3. Trimming cost V 5 bases and J 3 bases, with 13 bases left between them. The CDR3 DNA follows: TGTGCCAGTAGTTACGGGTTGAATAAAGAGACCCAGTACTTC. Its translation: CASSYGLNKETQYF.

The chain joins TRBV6-6 to TRBJ2-3; 7 bases are a match to TRBD1. CDR1 is MNHNY and CDR2 is SVGAGI in the germline V gene (reference sequence). The CDR3 spans 15 residues. With V trimmed by 6 bases and J by 3 bases, 9 bases remained unmatched. The DNA of the CDR3 is TGTGCCAGCAGCCCTAAGGGACAGACTACAGATACGCAGTATTTT. This encodes CASSPKGQTTDTQYF.